This entry describes one TCR beta chain. Its antigen is unknown. No much larger clonotype is one base removed from it; base qualities were not supplied. V and J are truncated by 4 bases and 1 base respectively, leaving an intervening sequence of 11 bases. CDR1 SGHRS and CDR2 YFSETQ are derived from the germline V gene. From cysteine to phenylalanine, the CDR3 is 14 amino acids long. Solely the CDR3 DNA is kept, with 42 bases framed from the first base. The sample originates from a study of shared clonotypes between healthy human individuals (dated by TCRdb to about 2020). Regarding the research as a whole: A couple of women and three men aged 18 to 49 years were included in the cohort. To increase sequencing depth and limit assay-specific biases, TCR repertoire library preparation and sequencing were carried out by different laboratories using diverse techniques. The study deeply sequenced blood TCR repertoires of 5 or 6 healthy adults to estimate repertoire size and the extent of clonotype sharing between individuals. For each donor, three plates each were used for CD4 naive and CD4 memory, two plates were used for CD8 naive, and one plate was used for CD8 memory. Each donor's leukapheresis produced roughly between about 0.85 and 10 billion PBMCs.

Using the deep immunoSEQ assay, multiplex PCR amplified TCR CDR3 regions from genomic DNA. Extracted genomic DNA from each cell subset was spread evenly across all wells of several immunoSEQ 96-well plates, with each plate serving as a replicate. For sorted subsets, about 0.2 ug genomic DNA, equal to about 30,000 T cell genomes, was loaded into each replicate PCR. The purified libraries were quantified using a Qubit 3.0 fluorometer, sized with a Bioanalyzer 2100, and then quantified again using the KAPA Library Quantification kit. Every immunoSEQ 96-well plate was sequenced on a separate single-read 150-cycle Illumina NextSeq 550 flow cell. Under the source paper's analysis protocol: Because only junctional sequences without quality scores were contained in the immunoSEQ output, filtering matching that applied to full-length reads could not be performed. To assign V/J genes and CDR3, sequences were annotated using PyIR, a Python wrapper for IgBLAST v1.9, with IMGT germline references. Any read was removed if the V/J assignment was weak (E-value above 1e-6), the CDR3 was missing, or the read contained stop codons, out-of-frame junctions, or ambiguous translated residues. A V3J clonotype was defined by an identical inferred V gene, J gene, and CDR3 amino acid sequence. The percentage overlap between two repertoires was calculated by dividing the number of shared unique clonotypes by the size of the smaller repertoire. Three approaches were used to assess repertoire richness: RTK rarefaction, the Chao1 estimator, and Recon v2.1 estimates of unobserved clonotypes. Generation probabilities were computed with OLGA for all TCRbeta clonotypes obtained by the gDNA method from several donors. The table was pulled from immuneACCESS by TCRdb, which kept in-frame rearrangements only. Such tables lose some clones; where checked, under half of the loss comes from unresolved V genes, and the rest has no known cause. V and J calls and clone size are given by that table; D and trimming were obtained from the DNA. Here the sample has 650,000 to 800,000 clones; around 77% occur a single time. Roughly 1.8% of the sample is held by the ten biggest clonotypes.

Study-wide findings and limitations: Even with the large sequencing depth, rarefaction of the sorted-subset datasets indicated that sequencing was incomplete. Pairwise subsampling indicated that sequencing depth was expected to affect the degree of clonotype sharing among donors. Sampling was restricted to blood, and TCR repertoires in tissue are likely to differ from TCR repertoires in blood. Higher generation probabilities were observed for clonotypes shared by all four sorted-subset donors than for non-shared clonotypes. Sharing across several donors was observed for roughly 5.4% of naive CD4, under 4% of naive CD8, about 2.5% of memory CD4, and about 0.4% of memory CD8 clonotypes. Naive subsets generally had larger estimated clonotype richness than memory subsets did. Because the study included a small number of donors, the genetic and exposure-history diversity represented was limited.

Donors were healthy HIV-negative adults with no recently reported acute infections or vaccinations. All donors were Caucasian adults living in Nashville, Tennessee, USA. CD4+ T cells were enriched by magnetic negative selection, after which naive cells were positively selected on CD45RA and the negative fraction was taken as the memory subset. After blood collection by leukapheresis, PBMCs were isolated using Ficoll-Histopaque density gradient centrifugation and then cryopreserved in the vapor phase of liquid nitrogen. Analytical flow cytometry was used to check the purity and quantity of each magnetically sorted T cell population. Genomic DNA was isolated from each sorted fraction and quantified by UV absorbance on a Nanodrop 2000c.

The rearrangement combines TRBV5-1 with TRBJ1-1, and the D gene may be TRBD1, 6 bases matching. This receptor was taken from a woman aged 30 to 39 in good health. The sample consisted of memory CD4+ T cells sorted from blood. What the cell subset or site label conveys for this sample: CD45RA-negative fraction. CDR3 sequence: CASSAGHENTEAFF. The sequenced DNA: TGCGCCAGCAGCGCGGGACACGAGAACACTGAAGCTTTCTTT.